These 30 T cell receptor beta chains originate from one sample sequenced in a study of monozygotic twins with inflammatory bowel disease. Following a re-call of the 5' RACE reads, TCRdb has one entry per CDR3 protein and lacks DNA. This sample's table reports around 200,000 distinct CDR3 sequences. The sequenced sample consisted of blood. All receptors come from a human donor with ulcerative colitis or Crohn's disease, or a healthy co-twin of an affected twin (not recorded which).

V and J are TRBV7-2 and TRBJ2-5; TCRdb lists TRBD1, though no DNA is available to test this call. The CDR3 length is 16 residues. Germline lookup yields CDR1 SGHTA and CDR2 FQGNSA. The CDR3 loop is CASSLEVGTGLETQYF.

J is TRBJ2-1 and V is TRBV12-3 or TRBV12-4; TCRdb calls TRBD1, which cannot be checked without DNA. The CDR3 length is 13 residues. CDR3 region: CASSPLRFFEQFF.

The V and J genes are TRBV20-1 and TRBJ1-1; TCRdb returns TRBD1, unconfirmable since there is no DNA. The CDR3 is 13 residues long. Germline V gene lookup returns CDR1 DFQATT and CDR2 SNEGSKA (reference sequence). The CDR3 here is CSALTGRGTEAFF.

This chain connects TRBV20-1 to TRBJ2-1; the D gene TCRdb calls, TRBD2, cannot be checked with no DNA. The CDR3 length is 11 residues. From germline, CDR1 is DFQATT and CDR2 SNEGSKA (reference sequence). CDR3 loop: CSATGLYEQFF.

CDR3 in amino acids: CSARDRVNTEAFF. This chain uses TRBV20-1 with TRBJ1-1. There are 13 residues in the CDR3. Germline-derived CDR1 and CDR2 are DFQATT and SNEGSKA (reference sequence).

The V call is TRBV5-6, the J call TRBJ2-2; TCRdb returns TRBD1, unconfirmable since there is no DNA. Germline V lookup: CDR1 SGHDT, CDR2 YYEEEE. The CDR3 covers 16 residues. The CDR3: CASSFGGGKPTGELFF.

The gene calls are TRBV5-1 and TRBJ2-1; with no DNA, the TCRdb D assignment of TRBD1 cannot be verified. The length of the CDR3 is 15 residues. In germline, CDR1 is SGHRS, CDR2 YFSETQ. The CDR3 sequence: CASSTLRGGLNEQFF.

This chain uses TRBV7-9 with TRBJ2-5; TCRdb lists TRBD1, though no DNA is available to test this call. Germline assignment: CDR1 SEHNR and CDR2 FQNEAQ (reference sequence). The CDR3 loop spans 17 amino acids. The CDR3 sequence: CASILSRFGTGEETQYF.

V and J are TRBV20-1 and TRBJ2-1; no DNA is available, so the TRBD1 call from TCRdb remains unchecked. Germline V gives CDR1 DFQATT, CDR2 SNEGSKA (reference sequence). The CDR3 length is 15 residues. The CDR3 protein is CSALSPGQGVNEQFF.

The chain uses TRBV12-3 or TRBV12-4 and TRBJ2-5; TCRdb outputs TRBD1, but without DNA this stays unchecked. The CDR3 is 14 amino acids. This CDR3 is CASRQSGVGETQYF.

V gene TRBV7-9 combines with J gene TRBJ2-7. Germline CDR1 SEHNR, CDR2 FQNEAQ (reference sequence). This CDR3 has 13 residues. The CDR3 loop reads CASSLGGYYEQYF. The full variable domain, with the rest looked up from reference TRBV7-9 and TRBJ2-7, is DTGVSQNPRHKITKRGQNVTFRCDPISEHNRLYWYRQTLGQGPEFLTYFQNEAQLEKSRLLSDRFSAERPKGSFSTLEIQRTEQGDSAMYLCASSLGGYYEQYFGPGTRLTVT.

This chain links TRBV7-9 with TRBJ2-1. The CDR3 is 11 amino acids. The germline gives CDR1 SEHNR, CDR2 FQNEAQ (reference sequence). This CDR3 reads CASSIGNEQFF.

The chain is built from TRBV5-1 and TRBJ1-1. The CDR3 is 14 residues long. The germline V gene has CDR1 SGHRS and CDR2 YFSETQ. CDR3 protein: CASSIQASGTEAFF.

CDR3 protein: CASSSDATNEKLFF. The rearrangement uses TRBV12-3 or TRBV12-4 and TRBJ1-4. The CDR3 sequence is 14 residues long.

CDR3 sequence: CASSALGNTEAFF. The rearrangement uses TRBV25-1 and TRBJ1-1. The CDR3 covers 13 residues. Germline values: CDR1 MGHDK, CDR2 SYGVNS.

The V gene is TRBV15, the J gene TRBJ1-5; the D gene TCRdb calls, TRBD1, cannot be checked with no DNA. Germline assignment: CDR1 LNHNV and CDR2 YYDKDF (reference sequence). This CDR3 is built from 16 residues. The CDR3 region is CATSKDDRSPNQPQHF.

The chain is built from TRBV14 and TRBJ2-1; there is no DNA to check the TCRdb D call of TRBD1. Germline V CDR1 and CDR2: SGHDN, FVKESK. This CDR3 has 16 residues. CDR3 residues: CASSQEYGQGAYEQFF. Full variable domain (remainder filled in from reference TRBV14 and TRBJ2-1): EAGVTQFPSHSVIEKGQTVTLRCDPISGHDNLYWYRRVMGKEIKFLLHFVKESKQDESGMPNNRFLAERTGGTYSTLKVQPAELEDSGVYFCASSQEYGQGAYEQFFGPGTRLTVL.

The V gene is TRBV5-1, the J gene TRBJ1-1. Looked up from germline, CDR1 is SGHRS and CDR2 is YFSETQ. The CDR3 is 15 amino acids. CDR3 residues: CASSLTAGGGTEAFF.

The chain uses TRBV11-2 and TRBJ2-3. The CDR3 extends over 12 amino acids. The germline V gene has CDR1 SGHAT and CDR2 FQNNGV. CDR3 residues: CASSLASNTQYF.

This chain uses TRBV12-3 or TRBV12-4 with TRBJ2-7; TCRdb reports TRBD1, a call that lacks DNA to check it against. CDR3 length: 14 amino acids. This CDR3 is CTSSRRGSSYEQYF.

CDR3 sequence reads: CASLAGYNGYTF. This sequence joins TRBV6-6 and TRBJ1-2; TCRdb lists TRBD1, though no DNA is available to test this call. Germline lookup yields CDR1 MNHNY and CDR2 SVGAGI (reference sequence). CDR3 size: 12 residues.

The chain uses TRBV7-2 and TRBJ1-2; TCRdb's D call, TRBD1, is unchecked because there is no DNA. The CDR3 consists of 12 residues. Germline V lookup: CDR1 SGHTA, CDR2 FQGNSA. CDR3: CASSLGQEGYTF.

This CDR3 is CSVAKAPTEAFF. J is TRBJ1-1 and V is TRBV29-1. CDR3 length equals 12 residues. The germline CDR1 and CDR2 sequences are SQVTM and ANQGSEA.

This chain connects TRBV5-1 to TRBJ2-4; TCRdb selects TRBD2, and the lack of DNA leaves this call unchecked. The CDR3 contains 17 residues. Germline CDR1 reads SGHRS; CDR2 reads YFSETQ. CDR3 amino acids: CASSLTSGTLAKNIQYF.

The chain couples TRBV6-1 to TRBJ2-5; as DNA is missing, the TRBD2 call by TCRdb cannot be tested. The length of the CDR3 is 12 residues. From germline, CDR1 is MNHNS and CDR2 SASEGT. The CDR3 loop reads CASSRAGETQYF.

The chain carries TRBV10-3 and TRBJ2-3; TCRdb outputs TRBD1, but without DNA this stays unchecked. CDR1 ENHRY and CDR2 SYGVKD come from the germline V gene. This CDR3 has 14 residues. The CDR3 here is CATSGTGGTDTQYF.

This chain uses TRBV20-1 with TRBJ1-1; TCRdb's assignment of TRBD1 cannot be checked, as there is no DNA. There are 15 residues in the CDR3. CDR1 and CDR2 from the germline V gene are DFQATT and SNEGSKA (reference sequence). This CDR3 reads CSARSERTRAPEAFF.

The chain has TRBV3-1 and TRBJ1-2; TCRdb indicates TRBD1, and absent DNA this call remains unverified. From germline, CDR1 is LGHDT and CDR2 YNNKEL (reference sequence). CDR3 length equals 12 residues. CDR3 amino acids: CASSQGPGGYTF.

The chain employs TRBV12-3 or TRBV12-4 and TRBJ1-5. This CDR3 spans 14 amino acids. The CDR3 region is CASSFKPSGQPQHF.

This CDR3 reads CASSSEGRGNYNEQFF. V gene TRBV5-1 combines with J gene TRBJ2-1; TCRdb reports TRBD1, a call that lacks DNA to check it against. The length of the CDR3 is 16 residues. Germline-derived CDR1 and CDR2 are SGHRS and YFSETQ. Full variable domain (missing parts from reference TRBV5-1 and TRBJ2-1): KAGVTQTPRYLIKTRGQQVTLSCSPISGHRSVSWYQQTPGQGLQFLFEYFSETQRNKGNFPGRFSGRQFSNSRSEMNVSTLELGDSALYLCASSSEGRGNYNEQFFGPGTRLTVL.